The 23 T cell receptor beta chains below come from one sample, sequenced in a study of CD4 T cells in relation to SARS-CoV-2 and coronaviruses. The data were produced by immunoSEQ multiplex PCR, yet TCRdb's version contains in-frame clones alone and is incomplete. The repertoire has 35,000 to 45,000 clones, around three quarters of them found once; the top ten carry around 21%. These TCRs are of unknown antigen specificity. The sequenced sample was memory CD4+ T cells from PBMCs, cultured in vitro. The receptors originated from an adult with COVID-19.

The chain uses TRBV7-2 and TRBJ2-5; no clear D gene. The CDR3 totals 15 residues. Trimming stripped 3 bases from V and 1 base from J, with 12 bases between. Germline CDR1 and CDR2: SGHTA and FQGNSA. CDR3 in amino acids: CASSFGRYPQETQYF. CDR3 sequence (DNA): TGTGCCAGCAGCTTCGGCCGATATCCCCAAGAGACCCAGTACTTC.

V is TRBV3-1 (or the pseudogene TRBV3-2) and J is TRBJ2-3; 7 bases match TRBD1. Germline trimming cut 4 bases from V and 2 bases from J; bases unmatched to any gene: 12. Germline CDR1 reads LGHDT; CDR2 reads YNNKEL (reference sequence). CDR3 size: 17 residues. The CDR3 DNA follows: TGTGCCAGCAGCCGCGGAAGGTTAGGGGGCGCCACAGATACGCAGTATTTT. Its protein is CASSRGRLGGATDTQYF.

The genes are TRBV2 and TRBJ2-7; maybe TRBD2 (6 bases). The V and J ends lost 4 bases and 4 bases respectively, with 14 bases between them. This CDR3 is built from 14 residues. The germline gives CDR1 SNHLY, CDR2 FYNNEI. The CDR3 sequence is CASSGPGVGYEQYF. The DNA of the CDR3 is TGTGCCAGCAGTGGACCGGGAGTCGGGTACGAGCAGTACTTC.

The chain combines TRBV5-6 with TRBJ2-7; possible D gene TRBD2, 6 bases. CDR1 SGHDT and CDR2 YYEEEE come from the germline V gene. The length of the CDR3 is 13 residues. V lost 0 bases and J 3 bases, leaving 7 bases between the germline ends. The DNA of the CDR3 is TGTGCCAGCAGCTTGGGGGGGGTCTACGAGCAGTACTTC. Encoded protein: CASSLGGVYEQYF.

The chain is built from TRBV13 and TRBJ1-5, with D hard to call. The V and J ends lost 3 bases and 7 bases respectively, with 16 bases between them. CDR1 is PRHDT and CDR2 is FYEKMQ in the germline V gene (reference sequence). The CDR3 has 15 amino acids. The CDR3 reads CASSLGVGGHQPQHF. CDR3 DNA sequence: TGTGCCAGCAGCTTGGGAGTTGGAGGGCACCAGCCCCAGCATTTT.

The chain has TRBV19 and TRBJ2-1, with D maybe TRBD2 (6 bases). In germline, CDR1 is LNHDA, CDR2 SQIVND (reference sequence). The length of the CDR3 is 16 residues. Trimming took off 2 bases at V and 4 bases at J, with 15 bases between the two ends. The CDR3 DNA reads TGTGCCAGTAGTATACTGGCTAGCGAGCCATACAATGAGCAGTTCTTC. Translation gives CASSILASEPYNEQFF.

The chain couples TRBV20-1 to TRBJ2-7, with D possibly TRBD1 on 6 matching bases. The CDR3 is 11 residues long. Germline CDR1 and CDR2: DFQATT and SNEGSKA (reference sequence). V was cut by 3 bases and J by 6 bases, with 9 bases left in between. The CDR3 protein is CSASGTIEQYF. The CDR3 nucleotides read TGCAGTGCTAGCGGGACAATCGAGCAGTACTTC.

This clone was recorded a few times. The chain couples TRBV20-1 to TRBJ2-3; D unresolved. Trimming pared 3 bases from V and 2 bases from J, leaving 6 bases between. This CDR3 comprises 12 residues. Germline CDR1 is DFQATT and CDR2 is SNEGSKA (reference sequence). The CDR3 bases are TGCAGTGCTAGTGAGAACACAGATACGCAGTATTTT. Translating it yields CSASENTDTQYF.

DNA of the CDR3: TGTGCCAGCCGGAAGTGGGACAGGGGGGAGCAGTACTTC. Encoded protein: CASRKWDRGEQYF. The rearrangement uses TRBV27 and TRBJ2-7, with 11 bases matching TRBD1. The CDR3 totals 13 residues. J lost 7 bases, V lost 8 bases, and 7 bases had no gene match. Germline V gene data show CDR1 as MNHEY and CDR2 as SMNVEV (reference sequence).

The chain's CDR3 is CASSPDRLADTQYF. CDR3 bases: TGTGCCAGCAGCCCAGATAGACTAGCAGATACGCAGTATTTT. The chain joins TRBV7-2 to TRBJ2-3; perhaps TRBD2 as D (6 bases). CDR1 and CDR2 from the germline V gene are SGHTA and FQGNSA. Trimming removed 5 bases at V and 4 bases at J, with 13 bases between. The CDR3 loop spans 14 amino acids. The variable domain in full, completed from reference TRBV7-2 and TRBJ2-3, reads GAGVSQSPSNKVTEKGKDVELRCDPISGHTALYWYRQSLGQGLEFLIYFQGNSAPDKSGLPSDRFSAERTGGSVSTLTIQRTQQEDSAVYLCASSPDRLADTQYFGPGTRLTVL.

This clone was detected a few times. The chain has TRBV5-4 and TRBJ2-1; 7 bases align to TRBD1. Trimming took 1 base from V and 3 from J; bases not matched to a gene: 4. Looked up from germline, CDR1 is SGHNT and CDR2 is YYREEE (reference sequence). This CDR3 is built from 15 residues. The CDR3 sequence: CASSLSQGFYNEQFF. CDR3 DNA: TGTGCCAGCAGCTTGTCACAGGGGTTCTACAATGAGCAGTTCTTC. The full variable domain, in which reference TRBV5-4 and TRBJ2-1 provide the parts outside the CDR3, is ETGVTQSPTHLIKTRGQQVTLRCSSQSGHNTVSWYQQALGQGPQFIFQYYREEENGRGNFPPRFSGLQFPNYSSELNVNALELDDSALYLCASSLSQGFYNEQFFGPGTRLTVL.

The sample holds a few counts of this clone. The J gene is TRBJ2-7, the V gene TRBV28; D might be TRBD1 (5 bases). The length of the CDR3 is 15 residues. The V end lost 8 bases, the J end lost 2 bases, and 19 bases lay between the germline ends. Germline V lookup: CDR1 MDHEN, CDR2 SYDVKM. This CDR3 is CASCPVGQDAYEQYF. In DNA form, the CDR3 reads TGTGCCAGCTGTCCGGTTGGACAAGATGCCTACGAGCAGTACTTC.

This clone is a singleton in its sample. The CDR3 DNA sequence: TGTGCCAGCAGTCCGAGACAGCTCTACGAGCAGTACTTC. Its translation: CASSPRQLYEQYF. The rearrangement uses TRBV5-6 and TRBJ2-7; maybe TRBD1 (5 bases). V was trimmed by 5 bases and J by 3 bases, leaving 12 bases between them. The CDR3 contains 13 residues. Germline V CDR1 and CDR2: SGHDT, YYEEEE.

The chain carries TRBV6-4 and TRBJ1-2; D gene uncertain. V was cut by 7 bases and J by 3 bases, with 9 bases left in between. The CDR3 has 12 residues. Germline lookup yields CDR1 MRHNA and CDR2 SNTAGT. CDR3 nucleotide sequence: TGTGCCAGCACGGTTGGCGACTATGGCTACACCTTC. Translated: CASTVGDYGYTF.

The CDR3 DNA follows: TGTGCCACCAGATCTACCGGGACATCCTACAATGAGCAGTTCTTC. Translated: CATRSTGTSYNEQFF. The V gene is TRBV24-1, the J gene TRBJ2-1, with a tentative D call TRBD1 (6 bases). From germline, CDR1 is KGHDR and CDR2 SFDVKD. V lost 7 bases and J lost 1, with 13 bases in between. The CDR3 totals 15 residues.

The chain is built from TRBV18 and TRBJ2-2; the D gene is possibly TRBD1 (5 bases). Trimming cost V 0 bases and J 4 bases, with 6 bases left between them. The germline gives CDR1 KGHSH, CDR2 LQKENI. There are 14 residues in the CDR3. The CDR3 DNA sequence: TGTGCCAGCTCACCACCAACAGGCACCGGGGAGCTGTTTTTT. Its translation: CASSPPTGTGELFF. Together with reference TRBV18 and TRBJ2-2, the CDR3 gives the full variable domain: NAGVMQNPRHLVRRRGQEARLRCSPMKGHSHVYWYRQLPEEGLKFMVYLQKENIIDESGMPKERFSAEFPKEGPSILRIQQVVRGDSAAYFCASSPPTGTGELFFGEGSRLTVL.

The V gene is TRBV3-1 (or the pseudogene TRBV3-2), the J gene TRBJ1-3, with D unclear. The germline CDR1 and CDR2 sequences are LGHDT and YNNKEL (reference sequence). There are 14 residues in the CDR3. The V gene lost 3 bases and the J gene lost 1 base, with 7 bases spanning the gap. CDR3 coding DNA: TGTGCCAGCAGCCAGGGCGGTTCTGGAAACACCATATATTTT. Residues: CASSQGGSGNTIYF.

This sequence joins TRBV29-1 and TRBJ2-3; D is ambiguous. Trimming removed 5 bases at V and 0 bases at J, with 15 bases between. This CDR3 region has 15 residues. Germline CDR1 reads SQVTM; CDR2 reads ANQGSEA. The CDR3 DNA follows: TGCAGCGTTAGAGCAGGCTTCCGCAGCACAGATACGCAGTATTTT. Its protein is CSVRAGFRSTDTQYF.

The chain has TRBV6-4 and TRBJ2-3, with TRBD2 identical over 9 bases. V gave up 4 bases and J gave up 1 base; unmatched junction bases: 0. Looked up from germline, CDR1 is MRHNA and CDR2 is SNTAGT. CDR3 size: 14 residues. The CDR3 reads CASSGTSGTDTQYF. Here the CDR3 DNA reads TGTGCCAGCAGTGGGACTAGCGGCACAGATACGCAGTATTTT.

The V call is TRBV7-9, the J call TRBJ1-1; D call uncertain. The CDR3 length is 16 residues. Germline V gene data show CDR1 as SEHNR and CDR2 as FQNEAQ (reference sequence). V was shortened by 5 bases and J by 1 base, with 17 bases between the two germline ends. This CDR3 reads CASSPMTRGRNTEAFF. The CDR3 DNA reads TGTGCCAGCAGCCCTATGACGCGAGGGAGGAACACTGAAGCTTTCTTT.

The J gene is TRBJ2-1, the V gene TRBV5-1, with 12 bases identical to TRBD2. Losses at the gene ends were 4 bases for V and 5 bases for J; bases not matched to a gene: 1. Germline loops: CDR1 SGHRS, CDR2 YFSETQ. The CDR3 is made up of 14 amino acids. This CDR3 is CASSGLAGNNEQFF. In DNA, the CDR3 is TGCGCCAGCAGCGGACTAGCGGGAAACAATGAGCAGTTCTTC.

The CDR3 is CASTGGGYGYTF. For the CDR3, the DNA is TGTGCCAGTACCGGGGGCGGCTATGGCTACACCTTC. The chain recombines TRBV19 with TRBJ1-2, with a possible D match to TRBD1 (6 bases). CDR1 and CDR2 from the germline V gene are LNHDA and SQIVND (reference sequence). V shed 7 bases and J shed 4 bases, with 10 bases lying between them. CDR3 length: 12 amino acids.

CDR3 residues: CASSPGLAGASNEQYF. The CDR3 DNA reads TGCGCCAGCAGCCCAGGACTAGCGGGAGCGTCCAACGAGCAGTACTTC. The chain employs TRBV5-1 and TRBJ2-7; 13 bases agree with TRBD2. The CDR3 extends over 16 amino acids. Germline assignment: CDR1 SGHRS and CDR2 YFSETQ. V lost 4 bases and J lost 5; bases outside the gene matches: 9.